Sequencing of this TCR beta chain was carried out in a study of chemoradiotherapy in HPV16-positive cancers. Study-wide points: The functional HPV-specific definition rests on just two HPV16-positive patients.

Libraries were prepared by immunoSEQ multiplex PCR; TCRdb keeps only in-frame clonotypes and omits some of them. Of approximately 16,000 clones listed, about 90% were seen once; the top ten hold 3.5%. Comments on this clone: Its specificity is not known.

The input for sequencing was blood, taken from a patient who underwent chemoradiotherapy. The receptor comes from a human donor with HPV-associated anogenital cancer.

As DNA, the CDR3 is TGTGCCAGCAGCTTCCTTGAACCAAATGAGCAGTTCTTC. It yields the protein CASSFLEPNEQFF. The rearrangement uses TRBV7-6 and TRBJ2-1; D unclear. This CDR3 is 13 amino acids long. Trimming took off 3 bases at V and 7 bases at J, with 10 bases between the two ends. Germline CDR1 reads SGHVS; CDR2 reads FNYEAQ. Complete variable domain (other parts from reference TRBV7-6 and TRBJ2-1): GAGVSQSPRYKVTKRGQDVALRCDPISGHVSLYWYRQALGQGPEFLTYFNYEAQQDKSGLPNDRFSAERPEGSISTLTIQRTEQRDSAMYRCASSFLEPNEQFFGPGTRLTVL.